A single sample is the source of the 4 T cell receptor beta chains below, sequenced in a study of identifying expanded T cells in peripheral blood. Some clones are missing from TCRdb's copy, which holds only in-frame ones; the method was immunoSEQ multiplex PCR. Counted here are about 89,000 clones, around 88% occurring once; the ten biggest clones make up around 3.6%. The source material was blood. These receptors were obtained from a person between 18 and 69 years old in good health.

This clone was recorded only once. This sample includes further DNA sequences coding for the same CDR3. J is TRBJ2-5 and V is TRBV4-1; D not certain. Trimming removed 2 bases at V and 2 bases at J, with 3 bases between. The CDR3 sequence is 12 residues long. Germline-derived CDR1 and CDR2 are MGHRA and YSYEKL. The CDR3 loop reads CASSQPQETQYF. DNA for the CDR3: TGCGCCAGCAGCCAACCACAAGAGACCCAGTACTTC.

The rearrangement links TRBV19 to TRBJ1-1; 7 nucleotides align to TRBD1. The V and J ends lost 3 bases and 1 base, in that order; junction bases with no gene match: 2. The CDR3 runs to 14 residues. The germline CDR1 and CDR2 sequences are LNHDA and SQIVND (reference sequence). CDR3 DNA: TGTGCCAGTAGTATTCGGACAGGGAACACTGAAGCTTTCTTT. Translated, it gives CASSIRTGNTEAFF.

This clone was seen just once. This sequence joins TRBV30 and TRBJ2-7; no reliable D call. V dropped 3 bases and J dropped 2 bases, with 11 bases sitting between them. The CDR3 loop spans 13 amino acids. Germline V CDR1 and CDR2: GTSNPN, SVGIG (reference sequence). The CDR3 sequence: CAWSPGTAYEQYF. The CDR3 region has the DNA TGTGCCTGGAGCCCCGGCACCGCCTACGAGCAGTACTTC.

The chain carries TRBV5-1 and TRBJ1-2; D gene unclear. The CDR3 is 14 residues long. Germline V lookup: CDR1 SGHRS, CDR2 YFSETQ. V lost 2 bases to trimming and J lost 2 bases, with 10 bases between them. The CDR3 here is CASSLTSSNYGYTF. In nucleotides, the CDR3 is TGCGCCAGCAGCTTAACCAGTTCGAACTATGGCTACACCTTC. Based on the CDR3 plus reference TRBV5-1 and TRBJ1-2, the full variable domain is KAGVTQTPRYLIKTRGQQVTLSCSPISGHRSVSWYQQTPGQGLQFLFEYFSETQRNKGNFPGRFSGRQFSNSRSEMNVSTLELGDSALYLCASSLTSSNYGYTFGSGTRLTVV.